This entry lists 16 T cell receptor beta chains sequenced from one sample in a study of blood T cell repertoires in COVID-19. Libraries were prepared by immunoSEQ multiplex PCR; TCRdb keeps only in-frame clonotypes and omits some of them. The table shows about 30,000 clones, with 80% occurring only once. Material: peripheral blood. The receptors were sampled from a man older than 75 with acute or convalescent COVID-19.

The V and J genes are TRBV4-2 and TRBJ2-7, with 16 bases identical to TRBD2. V lost 1 base to trimming and J lost 5 bases; unmatched junction nucleotides: 8. This CDR3 spans 18 amino acids. CDR1 and CDR2 from the germline V gene are LGHNA and YNFKEQ. CDR3 region: CASSQAGLAGGYTDEQYF. The CDR3 coding sequence is TGTGCCAGCAGCCAAGCGGGACTAGCGGGAGGGTATACTGACGAGCAGTACTTC.

This clone was seen many times. This sequence joins TRBV29-1 and TRBJ1-5, with TRBD1 as a possible D gene (6 bases). The V and J ends lost 6 bases and 2 bases respectively, with 17 bases between them. CDR1 is SQVTM and CDR2 is ANQGSEA in the germline V gene. The CDR3 spans 15 residues. The CDR3 coding sequence is TGCAGCGTGGCAACAGGGTTTTTAGGCAATCAGCCCCAGCATTTT. This translates into CSVATGFLGNQPQHF.

The CDR3 sequence is CASSLTSTGNTQYF. The CDR3 coding sequence is TGTGCCAGCAGCTTAACGTCCACAGGGAATACGCAGTATTTT. This sequence joins TRBV7-3 and TRBJ2-3, with D possibly matching TRBD1 (6 bases). Trimming left V 0 bases short and J 7 bases short, with 11 bases between. The germline V gene encodes CDR1 SGHTA and CDR2 FQGTGA. This CDR3 has 14 residues.

This clone has a count of ten or more. The chain has TRBV7-2 and TRBJ2-1; 7 bases line up with TRBD1. V was pared by 4 bases and J by 9 bases, with 9 bases of the junction left unmatched. CDR1 is SGHTA, CDR2 FQGNSA, per germline. The CDR3 is made up of 14 amino acids. CDR3 protein: CASSSQQGMSEQFF. In DNA, the CDR3 is TGTGCCAGCAGCTCCCAACAGGGGATGAGTGAGCAGTTCTTC.

The chain recombines TRBV18 with TRBJ1-3; D unresolved. Germline V lookup: CDR1 KGHSH, CDR2 LQKENI. The CDR3 length is 17 residues. Deletions cut 1 base from V and 0 bases from J, with 13 bases between. Written as DNA, the CDR3 is TGTGCCAGCTCACCACTTCCGGGATCGAGCTCTGGAAACACCATATATTTT. It codes for CASSPLPGSSSGNTIYF.

This clone was counted only a few times. The V gene is TRBV28, the J gene TRBJ1-6; the match to TRBD1 covers 7 bases. J gave up 8 bases and V 5 bases, and 6 bases lay outside the gene matches. Germline V gives CDR1 MDHEN, CDR2 SYDVKM. This CDR3 is 14 amino acids long. The CDR3 loop is CASSLRDSYSPLHF. Here the CDR3 DNA reads TGTGCCAGCAGTCTCAGGGACAGTTATTCACCCCTCCACTTT.

This rearrangement joins TRBV7-2 to TRBJ2-7; D is uncertain. The germline gives CDR1 SGHTA, CDR2 FQGNSA. The CDR3 covers 16 residues. V shed 2 bases and J shed 0 bases, with 14 bases lying between them. The CDR3 loop is CASSLYSDSSSYEQYF. CDR3 nucleotide sequence: TGTGCCAGCAGCTTATATAGTGACTCAAGCTCCTACGAGCAGTACTTC.

The V call is TRBV11-3, the J call TRBJ2-1; 11 bases fit TRBD2. The J segment lost 9 bases and the V segment lost 4 bases, leaving 8 bases of the junction unmatched. Germline-derived CDR1 and CDR2 are SGHNT and YENEEA. There are 15 residues in the CDR3. The CDR3 DNA is TGTGCCAGCAGCTCCGGACTAGCGGGCGCGGGTGAGCAGTTCTTC. Protein: CASSSGLAGAGEQFF.

The chain uses TRBV5-1 and TRBJ2-5; 7 bases agree with TRBD2. Germline V gives CDR1 SGHRS, CDR2 YFSETQ. The ends lost 3 bases at V and 1 base at J; junction bases unmatched: 6. CDR3 length: 15 amino acids. The CDR3 DNA reads as TGCGCCAGCAGCTCCAGCGGGATTCGCCAAGAGACCCAGTACTTC. Translating it yields CASSSSGIRQETQYF.

The rearrangement links TRBV11-3 to TRBJ2-7; 8 bases align to TRBD1. The CDR3 loop spans 15 amino acids. V trimming: 1 base; J trimming: 5 bases; junction bases outside the gene matches: 7. Germline-derived CDR1 and CDR2 are SGHNT and YENEEA. The CDR3 DNA is TGTGCCAGCAGCTTAGGTGGGACAGGACTTCACGAGCAGTACTTC. The encoded protein is CASSLGGTGLHEQYF.

V is TRBV7-2 and J is TRBJ2-1, with a tentative D call TRBD2 (6 bases). The CDR3 covers 16 residues. Between the trimmed V and J ends, which lost 5 bases and 4 bases, there was a span of 18 bases. Germline V lookup: CDR1 SGHTA, CDR2 FQGNSA. DNA of the CDR3: TGTGCCAGCAGCCCCCAGGGCGCGGGGACTTACAATGAGCAGTTCTTC. This gives the protein CASSPQGAGTYNEQFF.

The chain carries TRBV29-1 and TRBJ2-5; tentative D call: TRBD1 (6 bases). The CDR3 spans 13 residues. Trimming cost V 6 bases and J 1 base, with 12 bases left between them. Germline assignment: CDR1 SQVTM and CDR2 ANQGSEA. The CDR3 coding sequence is TGCAGCGTAACAGGGTCAACCCAAGAGACCCAGTACTTC. The encoded protein is CSVTGSTQETQYF.

This chain uses TRBV9 with TRBJ2-5, with TRBD1 matching 7 bases. CDR1 is SGDLS and CDR2 is YYNGEE in the germline V gene. The CDR3 has 16 residues. The V and J ends lost 0 bases and 5 bases, in that order; junction bases with no gene match: 10. Written as DNA, the CDR3 is TGTGCCAGCAGCGTAGGACAGGGAGTTTCGGGGGAGACCCAGTACTTC. Its translation is CASSVGQGVSGETQYF.

The chain uses TRBV3-1 (or the pseudogene TRBV3-2) and TRBJ1-3; 9 positions agree with TRBD1. Germline trimming cut 0 bases from V and 4 bases from J; bases unmatched to any gene: 7. CDR1 is LGHDT, CDR2 YNNKEL, per germline (reference sequence). This CDR3 comprises 17 residues. In nucleotides, the CDR3 is TGTGCCAGCAGCCAAGATCGGGGACAGGGTGCGGGAAACACCATATATTTT. Its protein product is CASSQDRGQGAGNTIYF.

The chain has TRBV9 and TRBJ1-1, with D perhaps matching TRBD1 (5 bases). Germline CDR1 and CDR2: SGDLS and YYNGEE. The V gene lost 0 bases and the J gene lost 7 bases, with 10 bases spanning the gap. The CDR3 consists of 13 residues. CDR3 residues: CASSVVGDSEAFF. The CDR3 coding sequence is TGTGCCAGCAGCGTAGTTGGCGACAGTGAAGCTTTCTTT.

This rearrangement joins TRBV5-1 to TRBJ2-1; 7 bases line up with TRBD2. The length of the CDR3 is 15 residues. V gave up 1 base and J gave up 5 bases; unmatched junction bases: 6. Per germline, CDR1 SGHRS and CDR2 YFSETQ. The CDR3 reads CASSLPWTSNNEQFF. CDR3 DNA sequence: TGCGCCAGCAGCTTGCCGTGGACTAGTAACAATGAGCAGTTCTTC.